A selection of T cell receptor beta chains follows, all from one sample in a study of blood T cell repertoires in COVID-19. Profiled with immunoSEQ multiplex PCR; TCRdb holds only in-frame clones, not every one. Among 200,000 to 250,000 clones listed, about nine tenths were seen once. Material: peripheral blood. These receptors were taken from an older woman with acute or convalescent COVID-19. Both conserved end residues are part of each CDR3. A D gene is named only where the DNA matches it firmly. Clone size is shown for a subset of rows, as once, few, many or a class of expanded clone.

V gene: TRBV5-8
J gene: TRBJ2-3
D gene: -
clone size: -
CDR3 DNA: TGTGCCAGCAGCTTGGTAACAGGGATTAGGTCAGATACGCAGTATTTT
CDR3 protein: CASSLVTGIRSDTQYF

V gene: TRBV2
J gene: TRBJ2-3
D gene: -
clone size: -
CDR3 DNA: TGTGCCAGCAAGACCGGGACTTCGGATACGCAGTATTTT
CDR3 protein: CASKTGTSDTQYF

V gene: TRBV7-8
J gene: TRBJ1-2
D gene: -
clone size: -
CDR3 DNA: TGTGCCAGCAGCTTAGTGGCAGGGTCGGCTAACTATGGCTACACCTTC
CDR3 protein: CASSLVAGSANYGYTF

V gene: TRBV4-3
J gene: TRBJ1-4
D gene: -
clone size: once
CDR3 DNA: TGCGCCAGCAGCCAAGATGTCAGGGGTTATGAAAAACTGTTTTTT
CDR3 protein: CASSQDVRGYEKLFF

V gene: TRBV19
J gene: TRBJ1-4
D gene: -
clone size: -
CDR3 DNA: TGTGCCAGTAGTGCGCCCCAAAGGGGTGAAAAACTGTTTTTT
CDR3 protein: CASSAPQRGEKLFF

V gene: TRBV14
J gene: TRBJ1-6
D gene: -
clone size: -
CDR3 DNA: TGTGCCAGCAGCCCGAGGGGCGGCAGGGGAACTTCACCCCTCCACTTT
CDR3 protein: CASSPRGGRGTSPLHF

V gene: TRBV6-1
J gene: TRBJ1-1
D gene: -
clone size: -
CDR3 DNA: TGTGCCAGCAGTGAACGAGCAAACACTGAAGCTTTCTTT
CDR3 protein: CASSERANTEAFF

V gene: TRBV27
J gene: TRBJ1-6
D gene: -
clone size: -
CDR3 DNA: TGTGCCAGCGGACATTTCAATTCACCCCTCCACTTT
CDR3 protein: CASGHFNSPLHF

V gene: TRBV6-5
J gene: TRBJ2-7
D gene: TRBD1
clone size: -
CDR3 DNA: TGTGCCAGCAGTCCCTACTCAGGGGGATCCTACGAGCAGTACTTC
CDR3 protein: CASSPYSGGSYEQYF

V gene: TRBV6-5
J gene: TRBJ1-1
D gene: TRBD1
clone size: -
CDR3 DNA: TGTGCCAGCATCGAACGACAGGGGACTGAAGCTTTCTTT
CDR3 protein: CASIERQGTEAFF

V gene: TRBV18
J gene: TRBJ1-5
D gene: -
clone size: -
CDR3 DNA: TGTGCCAGCTCACCGGGAGCGGGGGGTGGCCAGCCCCAGCATTTT
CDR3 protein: CASSPGAGGGQPQHF

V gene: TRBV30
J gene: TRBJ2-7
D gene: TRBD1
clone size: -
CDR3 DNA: TGTGCCTGGAATCCCGGGACAGGGTACCGCGAGCAGTACTTC
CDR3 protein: CAWNPGTGYREQYF

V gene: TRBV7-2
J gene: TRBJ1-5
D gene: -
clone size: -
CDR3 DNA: TGTGCCAGCAGCCCACAGGGTAATCAGCCCCAGCATTTT
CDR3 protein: CASSPQGNQPQHF

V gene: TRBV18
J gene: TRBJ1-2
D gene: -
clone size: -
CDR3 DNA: TGTGCCAGCTCACCACCTACGGGGAGGATCTATGGCTACACCTTC
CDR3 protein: CASSPPTGRIYGYTF

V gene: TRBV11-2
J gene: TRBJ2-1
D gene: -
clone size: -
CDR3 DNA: TGTGCCAGCAGCAAGACCGGGACTCCCATCAATGAGCAGTTCTTC
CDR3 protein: CASSKTGTPINEQFF